This TCR beta chain is from a study of blood T cells in healthy people across ages (dated by TCRdb to 2015 to 2017). About the investigation overall: Template switching captured roughly one uniquely barcoded TCR beta cDNA molecule per two T cells in model experiments. To avoid experimental bias, donors of different ages were randomly spread across the sequencing lanes. Using deep sequencing normalized with unique cDNA molecular identifiers, the study measured how TCR beta repertoire diversity changes with age. Using the same blood draw, the study looked at two additional independent replicas of 1 million unique cDNA reads for two donors, one aged 18 to 29 and the other aged 80 or older. Donors were grouped into four age groups: young (average approximately 15 years), middle-aged (39), aged (around 60) and long-lived (around 80). The investigation overall reported the following: The percentage of naive T cells measured by flow cytometry correlated strongly with observed TCR beta diversity. Compared with the aged group, the long-lived group had more naive CD4+ T cells, fewer expanded clones and increased TCR diversity, a pattern suggesting age selection. Observed TCR beta diversity per million T cells fell roughly linearly with age, and a significant reduction was already apparent by age roughly 40. Estimates of total diversity based on one million sequenced T cells were regarded as lower bounds and as underestimates. Bulk unsorted PBMC profiling prevented conclusive comparison of naive and antigen-experienced compartments. The CMV infection status of donors was not known, potentially confounding age-related changes in expanded clonotypes.

The approximately 39 donors, aged about 6 to 95 years, were systemically healthy Caucasian individuals from Russia. Each donor gave around 9.9 milliliters of peripheral blood, collected into EDTA-treated Vacutainer tubes. Ficoll-Paque density-gradient centrifugation was used to isolate PBMCs, with at least 6.5 million per sample. Trizol reagent was used to extract total RNA from the PBMCs, yielding at least 5 micrograms per sample. For every donor, flow cytometry on a PBMC aliquot measured the percentage of naive CD45RAhigh/CD27high T cells. A remark on this clonotype: It lacks a known antigen. Per-base qualities were not stored, and no clone one base away is much larger.

The library was produced with 5' RACE. Sequenced on an Illumina HiSeq 2500. A second PCR of roughly 7 to 11 cycles was performed with a sample-barcoded 5' primer and a J-beta primer mix. A unique molecular identifier was introduced onto each TCR beta cDNA molecule by a template-switch 5' adaptor carrying 12 random nucleotides. Each sample yielded at least 3 million CDR3-containing paired-end reads. All of the RNA was converted into first-strand cDNA using the Mint cDNA synthesis kit, with a TRBC-specific oligonucleotide serving as the primer. All cDNA was treated with uracil-DNA glycosylase and then went through a first 18-cycle PCR with the universal primers M1SS and BC2_uni_R. The paper's data handling went like this. Each sample was normalized by randomly selecting 1 million high-quality reads, each carrying a distinct molecular identifier. Instead of being binned into consensus sequences, reads with shared molecular identifiers were discarded. MiTCR, with a Q25 quality threshold and the strictest error-elimination algorithm, was used for CDR3 identification, clonotype clustering and error correction. A nonparametric unseen species model with Euler transformation was used to estimate lower-bound total TCR beta diversity. TCRdb handled the public reads itself, with Q25 trimming in fastp and clone calling in MiXCR, and kept productive beta chains. One record per CDR3 amino acid sequence lists the most common genes and DNA. TCRdb, not the original authors, processed these V and J calls. The sample table shows 1.5 million to 2 million distinct CDR3 sequences, and about 50% are seen once. The ten biggest clones cover roughly 2.1% of the sample.

The CDR3 starts with the cysteine, ends with the phenylalanine, and has 15 residues. CDR3 DNA only is kept here, 45 bases in frame from base 1. The clonotype was recovered from a woman in her 40s in good health. The source material was blood. The rearrangement joined TRBV12-3 or TRBV12-4 to TRBJ2-5, with TRBD1 matching 8 junction bases. Judging by the DNA end, TRBJ2-1 fits better; the J call may be wrong. The DNA is as follows: TGTGCCAGCAGTTTTTCGCAGGGGGCCGGTGAGACCCAGTTCTTC. Translated, this gives CASSFSQGAGETQFF.